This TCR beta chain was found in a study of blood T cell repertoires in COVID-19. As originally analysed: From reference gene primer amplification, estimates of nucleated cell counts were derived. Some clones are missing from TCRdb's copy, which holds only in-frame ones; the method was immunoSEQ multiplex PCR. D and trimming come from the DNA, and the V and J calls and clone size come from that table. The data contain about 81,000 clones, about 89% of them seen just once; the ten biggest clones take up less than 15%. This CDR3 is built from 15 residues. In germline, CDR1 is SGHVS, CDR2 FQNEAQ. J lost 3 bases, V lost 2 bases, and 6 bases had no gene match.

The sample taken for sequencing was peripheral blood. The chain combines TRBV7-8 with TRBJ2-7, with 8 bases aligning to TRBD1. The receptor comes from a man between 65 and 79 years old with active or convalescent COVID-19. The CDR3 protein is CASSLSSGGIYEQYF. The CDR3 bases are TGTGCCAGCAGCTTAAGTTCAGGGGGCATCTACGAGCAGTACTTC.